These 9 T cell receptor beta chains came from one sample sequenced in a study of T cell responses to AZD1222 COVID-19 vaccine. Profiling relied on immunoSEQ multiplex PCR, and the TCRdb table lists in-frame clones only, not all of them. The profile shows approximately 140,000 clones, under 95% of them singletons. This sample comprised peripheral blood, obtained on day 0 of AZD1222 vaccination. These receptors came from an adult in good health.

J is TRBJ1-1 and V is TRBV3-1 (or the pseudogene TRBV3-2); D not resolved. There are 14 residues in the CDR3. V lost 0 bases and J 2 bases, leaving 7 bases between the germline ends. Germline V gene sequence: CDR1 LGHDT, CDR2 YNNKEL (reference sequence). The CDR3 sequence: CASSQDPVNTEAFF. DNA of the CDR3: TGTGCCAGCAGCCAAGACCCCGTCAACACTGAAGCTTTCTTT.

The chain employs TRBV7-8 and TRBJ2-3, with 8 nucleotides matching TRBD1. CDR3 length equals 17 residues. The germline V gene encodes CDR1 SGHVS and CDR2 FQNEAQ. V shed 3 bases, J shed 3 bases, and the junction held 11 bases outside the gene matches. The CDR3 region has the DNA TGTGCCAGCAGCTTTCAACTGGACAGGGCGAATACAGATACGCAGTATTTT. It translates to CASSFQLDRANTDTQYF. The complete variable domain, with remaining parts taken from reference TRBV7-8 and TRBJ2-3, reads GAGVSQSPRYKVAKRGQDVALRCDPISGHVSLFWYQQALGQGPEFLTYFQNEAQLDKSGLPSDRFFAERPEGSVSTLKIQRTQQEDSAVYLCASSFQLDRANTDTQYFGPGTRLTVL.

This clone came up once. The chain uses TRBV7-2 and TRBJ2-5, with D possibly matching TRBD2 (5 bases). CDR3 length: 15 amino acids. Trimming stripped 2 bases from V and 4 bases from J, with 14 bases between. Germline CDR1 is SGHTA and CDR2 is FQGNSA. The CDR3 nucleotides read TGTGCCAGCAGCTTACTGGGGTCCGGAGGAGAGACCCAGTACTTC. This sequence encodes CASSLLGSGGETQYF.

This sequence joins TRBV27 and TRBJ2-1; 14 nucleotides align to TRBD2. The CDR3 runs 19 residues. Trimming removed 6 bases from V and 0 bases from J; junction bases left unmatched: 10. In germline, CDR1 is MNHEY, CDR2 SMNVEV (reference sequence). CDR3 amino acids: CASRKDGLAGGSSYNEQFF. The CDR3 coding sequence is TGTGCCAGCAGAAAAGACGGACTAGCGGGAGGAAGCTCCTACAATGAGCAGTTCTTC.

CDR3 in DNA: TGTGCCAGCCAGAACCCGGGGGGGAACACCGGGGAGCTGTTTTTT. The encoded protein is CASQNPGGNTGELFF. The chain is built from TRBV6-5 and TRBJ2-2; 7 nucleotides match TRBD2. The germline gives CDR1 MNHEY, CDR2 SVGAGI. The CDR3 length is 15 residues. Unmatched junction bases numbered 7, after V lost 8 bases and J lost 1 base.

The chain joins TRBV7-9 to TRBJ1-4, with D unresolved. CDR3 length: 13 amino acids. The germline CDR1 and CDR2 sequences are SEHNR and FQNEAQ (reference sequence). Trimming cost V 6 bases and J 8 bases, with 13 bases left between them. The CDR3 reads CASRLQSAEKLFF. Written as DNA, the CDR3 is TGTGCCAGCAGATTACAGAGCGCGGAAAAACTGTTTTTT.

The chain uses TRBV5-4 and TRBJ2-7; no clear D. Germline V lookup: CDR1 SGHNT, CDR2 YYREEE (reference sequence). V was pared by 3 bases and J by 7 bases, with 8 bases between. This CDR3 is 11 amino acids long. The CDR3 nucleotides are TGTGCCAGCAGCTCCTCCTTAGAGCAGTACTTC. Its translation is CASSSSLEQYF.

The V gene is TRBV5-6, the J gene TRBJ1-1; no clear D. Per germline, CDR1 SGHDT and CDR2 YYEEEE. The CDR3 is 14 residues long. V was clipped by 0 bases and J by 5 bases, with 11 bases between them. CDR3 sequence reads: CASSLVIGRTEAFF. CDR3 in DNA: TGTGCCAGCAGCTTGGTGATAGGGAGAACTGAAGCTTTCTTT.

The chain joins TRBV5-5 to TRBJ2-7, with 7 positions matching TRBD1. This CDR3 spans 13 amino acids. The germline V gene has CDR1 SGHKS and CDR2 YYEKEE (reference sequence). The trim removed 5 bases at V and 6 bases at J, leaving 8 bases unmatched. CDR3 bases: TGTGCCAGCAGAAGAATGACAGGGTCCGAGCAGTACTTC. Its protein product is CASRRMTGSEQYF.